These 8 T cell receptor beta chains originate from one sample sequenced in a study of identifying expanded T cells in peripheral blood. Assay used: immunoSEQ multiplex PCR; TCRdb lists only in-frame clones, some missing. The sample lists under 150,000 clones, about 86% occurring once. Sequencing input: blood. The receptors were gathered from a person aged 18 to 75 in good health.

The chain has TRBV14 and TRBJ1-2; D is uncertain. The CDR3 contains 13 residues. Trimming shortened V by 1 base and J by 3 bases, and 6 bases separated the two germline ends. Germline values: CDR1 SGHDN, CDR2 FVKESK. This CDR3 reads CASSQVFHYGYTF. CDR3 nucleotide sequence: TGTGCCAGCAGCCAAGTCTTCCACTATGGCTACACCTTC.

V is TRBV5-4 and J is TRBJ1-1; D may be TRBD1 (6 bases). The CDR3 runs 13 residues. Trimming took 3 bases from V and 5 from J, leaving 11 bases between them. Germline V gene data show CDR1 as SGHNT and CDR2 as YYREEE (reference sequence). CDR3 DNA: TGTGCCAGCAGCTGGAGGGGGGGGACTGAAGCTTTCTTT. Amino acids: CASSWRGGTEAFF. The whole variable domain, filled in from reference TRBV5-4 and TRBJ1-1, reads ETGVTQSPTHLIKTRGQQVTLRCSSQSGHNTVSWYQQALGQGPQFIFQYYREEENGRGNFPPRFSGLQFPNYSSELNVNALELDDSALYLCASSWRGGTEAFFGQGTRLTVV.

V usage is TRBV5-1 and J usage is TRBJ2-2, with 9 nucleotides matching TRBD2. Trimming took 0 bases from V and 7 from J; bases not matched to a gene: 4. Germline lookup yields CDR1 SGHRS and CDR2 YFSETQ. This CDR3 has 15 residues. As DNA, the CDR3 is TGCGCCAGCAGCTTGGAAGCGGGGGGCCTCGGGGAGCTGTTTTTT. Amino acid sequence: CASSLEAGGLGELFF.

The chain is built from TRBV6-6 and TRBJ2-1; D is uncertain. The V and J ends lost 0 bases and 4 bases respectively, with 7 bases between them. The germline gives CDR1 MNHNY, CDR2 SVGAGI (reference sequence). CDR3 length: 14 residues. CDR3 amino acids: CASSYSVGYNEQFF. CDR3 in DNA: TGTGCCAGCAGTTACTCGGTCGGGTACAATGAGCAGTTCTTC.

The chain uses TRBV10-3 and TRBJ2-1; D may be TRBD1 (5 bases). In germline, CDR1 is ENHRY, CDR2 SYGVKD. V was pared by 7 bases and J by 6 bases, with 16 bases between. This CDR3 contains 14 residues. CDR3 nucleotides: TGTGCCATCAAGAAGGCAGGGTTGTCCAATGAGCAGTTCTTC. Amino acids: CAIKKAGLSNEQFF.

This clone was seen only once. The chain recombines TRBV5-4 with TRBJ2-5; possibly TRBD1 or TRBD2 for D (5 bases each). CDR1 and CDR2 from the germline V gene are SGHNT and YYREEE (reference sequence). This CDR3 has 15 residues. V was cut by 4 bases and J by 2 bases, with 15 bases left in between. CDR3 DNA sequence: TGTGCCAGCAGCCTTGGGGGAGTTGGTCAAGAGACCCAGTACTTC. Translation: CASSLGGVGQETQYF.

The rearrangement uses TRBV7-9 and TRBJ1-2; the match to TRBD1 covers 8 bases. CDR3 length: 13 residues. Germline V gives CDR1 SEHNR, CDR2 FQNEAQ (reference sequence). Losses at the gene ends were 5 bases for V and 8 bases for J; bases not matched to a gene: 7. Here the CDR3 reads CASSRQGLQGYTF. The DNA for the CDR3 is TGTGCCAGCAGCCGACAGGGGTTGCAGGGCTACACCTTC.

This clone was detected once. The CDR3 DNA is TGCGCCAGCAGCTTGCGTAGCGGCACCTACAATGAGCAGTTCTTC. Its protein product is CASSLRSGTYNEQFF. The chain joins TRBV5-1 to TRBJ2-1; D possibly corresponds to TRBD2 (6 bases). The CDR3 sequence is 15 residues long. The V end lost 1 base, the J end lost 2 bases, and 10 bases lay between the germline ends. The germline CDR1 and CDR2 sequences are SGHRS and YFSETQ.